This TCR beta chain came from a study of siplizumab effects on memory and regulatory T cells. The study's findings and limits: Alloreactive sequences from unstimulated CD4+ memory cells fell significantly with siplizumab. Naive T cells were seen as more diverse than memory cells and as major alloresponse contributors.

Some clones are missing from TCRdb's copy, which holds only in-frame ones; the method was immunoSEQ multiplex PCR. Of some 65,000 clones in the sample, 88% were seen once. Note on this clone: Its antigen is unidentified.

CDR3 length equals 13 residues. V was cut by 2 bases and J by 2 bases, with 7 bases left in between. CDR1 is SGHRS and CDR2 is YFSETQ in the germline V gene. The sequencing sample was made of Tregs sorted from blood. This rearrangement joins TRBV5-1 to TRBJ2-5; D unresolved. This receptor was identified in a human donor in good health. DNA of the CDR3: TGCGCCAGCAGCTTTAACTGGCAAGAGACCCAGTACTTC. Its protein product is CASSFNWQETQYF.